The T cell receptor beta chain under discussion was sequenced for a study of T-cell reconstitution after alpha-beta-depleted transplantation in children. Study observations and caveats: Some patients' high day-60 TCRbeta diversity was attributed to recipient cells surviving conditioning. Several hundred rapidly expanded clones from non-depleted graft cells reportedly supplied alpha-beta T cells about two months post-transplant. It was newly produced T cells that mostly accounted for T-cell counts and diversity one year after transplant.

During its preparation, the TCRbeta library received unique molecular identifiers. Each CDR3 protein gets one entry after TCRdb re-called the PCR reads with MiXCR. This table holds around 450,000 distinct CDR3 sequences, 43% found once. As to this clonotype: Its antigen is unidentified.

From germline, CDR1 is SGHTA and CDR2 FQGTGA. This CDR3 is 15 amino acids long. The V end was cut by 0 bases, the J end by 6 bases, with 12 bases between. Specimen: PBMCs, collected before TCRalphabeta/CD19-depleted stem cell transplant. The chain employs TRBV7-3 and TRBJ2-1, with D perhaps assigned TRBD1 or TRBD2 (6 bases each). This receptor was taken from a girl aged 2-10 years with aplastic anemia, due to receive a stem cell transplant. CDR3 coding DNA: TGTGCCAGCAGCTTAACGTCACAGGGAGGCAATGAGCAGTTCTTC. This gives the protein CASSLTSQGGNEQFF.